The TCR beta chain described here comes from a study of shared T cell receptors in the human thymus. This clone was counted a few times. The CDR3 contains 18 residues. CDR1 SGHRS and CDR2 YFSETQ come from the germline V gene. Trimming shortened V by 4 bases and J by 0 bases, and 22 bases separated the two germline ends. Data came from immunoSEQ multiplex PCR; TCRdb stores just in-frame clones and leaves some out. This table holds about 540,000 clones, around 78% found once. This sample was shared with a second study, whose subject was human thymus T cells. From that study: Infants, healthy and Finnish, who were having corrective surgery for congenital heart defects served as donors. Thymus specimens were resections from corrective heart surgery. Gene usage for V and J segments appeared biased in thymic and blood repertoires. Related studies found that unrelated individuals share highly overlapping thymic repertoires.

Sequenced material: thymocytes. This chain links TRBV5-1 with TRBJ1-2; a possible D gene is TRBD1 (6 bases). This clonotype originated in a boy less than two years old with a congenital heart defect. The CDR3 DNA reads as TGCGCCAGCAGCCTGGGAGGCAGTCGGACAGCAGCTAACTATGGCTACACCTTC. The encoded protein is CASSLGGSRTAANYGYTF.